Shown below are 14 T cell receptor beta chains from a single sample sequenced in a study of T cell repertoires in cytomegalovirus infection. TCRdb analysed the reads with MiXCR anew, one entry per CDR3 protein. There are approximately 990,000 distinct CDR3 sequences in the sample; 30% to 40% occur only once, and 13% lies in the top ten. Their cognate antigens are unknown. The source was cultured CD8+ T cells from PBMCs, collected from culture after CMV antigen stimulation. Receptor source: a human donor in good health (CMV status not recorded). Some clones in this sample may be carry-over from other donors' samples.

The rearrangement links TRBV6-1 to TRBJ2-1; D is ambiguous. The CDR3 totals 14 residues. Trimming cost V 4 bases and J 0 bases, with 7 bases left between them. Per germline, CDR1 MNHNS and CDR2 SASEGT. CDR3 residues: CASSVKSSYNEQFF. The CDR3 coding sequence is TGTGCCAGCAGTGTCAAGAGCTCCTACAATGAGCAGTTCTTC.

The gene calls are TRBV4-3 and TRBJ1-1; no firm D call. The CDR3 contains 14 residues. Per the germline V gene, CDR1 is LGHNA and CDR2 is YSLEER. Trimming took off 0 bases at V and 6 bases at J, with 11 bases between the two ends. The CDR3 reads CASSQEAFGAEAFF. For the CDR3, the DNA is TGCGCCAGCAGCCAAGAAGCCTTTGGCGCTGAAGCTTTCTTT.

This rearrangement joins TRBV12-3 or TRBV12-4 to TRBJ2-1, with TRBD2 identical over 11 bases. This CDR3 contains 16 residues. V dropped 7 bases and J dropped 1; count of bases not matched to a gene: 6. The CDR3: CASITSGGPSYNEQFF. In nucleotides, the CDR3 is TGTGCCAGCATCACTAGCGGGGGCCCTTCCTACAATGAGCAGTTCTTC.

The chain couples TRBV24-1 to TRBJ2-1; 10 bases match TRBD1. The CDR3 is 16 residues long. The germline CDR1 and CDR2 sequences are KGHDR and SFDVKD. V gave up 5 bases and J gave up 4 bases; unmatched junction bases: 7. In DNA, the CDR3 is TGTGCCACCAGTGGCCCGAGGACAGGGGGATACAATGAGCAGTTCTTC. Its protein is CATSGPRTGGYNEQFF.

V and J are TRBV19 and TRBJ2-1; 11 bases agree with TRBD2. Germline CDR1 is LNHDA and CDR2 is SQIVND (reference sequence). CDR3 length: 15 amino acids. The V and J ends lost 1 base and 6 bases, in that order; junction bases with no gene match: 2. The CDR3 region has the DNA TGTGCCAGTAGTATAGTAGCGGGGGGGGTCAATGAGCAGTTCTTC. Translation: CASSIVAGGVNEQFF.

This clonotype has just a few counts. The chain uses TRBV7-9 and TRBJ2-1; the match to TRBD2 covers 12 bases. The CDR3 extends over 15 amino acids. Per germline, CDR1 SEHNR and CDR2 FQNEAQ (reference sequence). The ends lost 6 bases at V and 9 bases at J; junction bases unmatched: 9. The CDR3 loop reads CASSGGLAGGTEQFF. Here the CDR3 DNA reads TGTGCCAGCAGTGGGGGACTAGCGGGCGGCACTGAGCAGTTCTTC.

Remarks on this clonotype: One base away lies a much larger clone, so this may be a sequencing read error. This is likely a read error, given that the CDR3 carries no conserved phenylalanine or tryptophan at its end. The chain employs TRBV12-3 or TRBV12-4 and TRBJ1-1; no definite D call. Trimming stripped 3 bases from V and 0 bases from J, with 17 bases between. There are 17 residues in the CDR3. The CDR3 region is CASSFVYGVYMNTEAFV. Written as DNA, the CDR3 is TGTGCCAGCAGTTTCGTCTACGGGGTTTATATGAACACTGAAGCTTTCGTT.

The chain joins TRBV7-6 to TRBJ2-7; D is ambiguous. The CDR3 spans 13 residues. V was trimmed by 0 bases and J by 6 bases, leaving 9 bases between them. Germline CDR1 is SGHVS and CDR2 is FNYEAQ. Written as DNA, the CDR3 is TGTGCCAGCAGCTTAGCTTTAGAACGCGAGCAGTACTTC. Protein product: CASSLALEREQYF. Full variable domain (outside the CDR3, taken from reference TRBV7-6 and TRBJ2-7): GAGVSQSPRYKVTKRGQDVALRCDPISGHVSLYWYRQALGQGPEFLTYFNYEAQQDKSGLPNDRFSAERPEGSISTLTIQRTEQRDSAMYRCASSLALEREQYFGPGTRLTVT.

The CDR3 reads CASSQRQGVNYGYTF. In DNA form, the CDR3 reads TGCGCCAGCAGCCAACGGCAAGGAGTTAACTATGGCTACACCTTC. This sequence joins TRBV4-1 and TRBJ1-2; no clear D gene. Germline values: CDR1 MGHRA, CDR2 YSYEKL. The CDR3 has 15 amino acids. V lost 2 bases to trimming and J lost 1 base, with 11 bases between them.

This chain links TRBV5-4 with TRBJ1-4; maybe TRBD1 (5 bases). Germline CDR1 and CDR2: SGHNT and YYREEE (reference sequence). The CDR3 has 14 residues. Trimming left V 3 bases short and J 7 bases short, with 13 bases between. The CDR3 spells CASSSGPGTEKLFF. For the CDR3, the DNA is TGTGCCAGCAGCTCGGGGCCCGGGACTGAAAAACTGTTTTTT.

For the CDR3, the DNA is TGTGCCAGCAGCCCTGCTCAGGGGTCTTCCCTCCAATTCACAGATACGCAGTATTTT. This gives the protein CASSPAQGSSLQFTDTQYF. The rearrangement uses TRBV7-3 and TRBJ2-3; a weak D match, TRBD1 (6 bases). V lost 5 bases and J lost 2, with 26 bases in between. CDR1 is SGHTA, CDR2 FQGTGA, per germline. This CDR3 contains 19 residues.

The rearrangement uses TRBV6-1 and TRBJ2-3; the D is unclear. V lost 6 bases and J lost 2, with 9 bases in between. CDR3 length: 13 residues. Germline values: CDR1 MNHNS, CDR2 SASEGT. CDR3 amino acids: CASREFPTDTQYF. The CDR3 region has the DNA TGTGCCAGCAGAGAGTTCCCCACAGATACGCAGTATTTT.

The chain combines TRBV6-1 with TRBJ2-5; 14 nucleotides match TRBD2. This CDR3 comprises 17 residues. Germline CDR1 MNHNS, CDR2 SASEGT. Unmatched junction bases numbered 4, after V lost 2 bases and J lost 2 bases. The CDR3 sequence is CASSEWTSGGKQETQYF. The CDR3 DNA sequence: TGTGCCAGCAGTGAATGGACTAGCGGGGGGAAACAAGAGACCCAGTACTTC.

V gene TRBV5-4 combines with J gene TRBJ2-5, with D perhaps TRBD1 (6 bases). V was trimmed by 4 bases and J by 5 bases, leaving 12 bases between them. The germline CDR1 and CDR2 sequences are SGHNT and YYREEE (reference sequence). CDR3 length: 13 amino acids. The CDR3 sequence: CASSPTGLETQYF. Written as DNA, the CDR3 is TGTGCCAGCAGCCCTACAGGGCTGGAGACCCAGTACTTC.